The clone carrying this TCR beta chain was detected a few times. The antigen is unknown. A read error may be the cause here, since a much bigger clone is one base away. CDR1 is SEHNR, CDR2 FQNEAQ, per germline (reference sequence). This CDR3 has 10 amino acids. The germline V and J ends were trimmed by 5 bases and 4 bases, with 2 bases remaining between them. The source of the sample is a study of T cell repertoires in cytomegalovirus infection. Study at large: Public TCR beta signatures indicated both CMV infection and matching HLA type. General study findings and limits: Predominance within the ex vivo response was attributable to HLA-C-restricted CMV-specific TCR beta clonotypes. Cumulative frequency of public TCR beta families picked out carriers of CMV plus the relevant HLA.

TCRdb passed the reads through MiXCR, listing each CDR3 protein once. The table records fewer than 700,000 distinct CDR3 sequences, 24% of them present only once. This TCR derives from a human donor in good health (CMV status not recorded). Some clones in this sample may be carry-over from other donors' samples. Sequencing used CD8+ T cells from PBMCs. The gene calls are TRBV7-9 and TRBJ2-5; the D is unclear. CDR3 sequence (DNA): TGTGCCAGCAGCGTAGAGACCCAGTACTTC. Protein: CASSVETQYF.